This TCR beta chain was retrieved from a study of T-cell memory formation after mild COVID-19. General observations from the study: Clones that shrank (day 15 to 85) were balanced CD4/CD8, whereas later expanders leaned CD4+. Contracting CD4+ clones were located mainly in CM and EM, and CD8+ clones in EMRA. SARS-CoV-2 specificity was not confirmed for second-wave clones peaking on day 37.

On this clonotype itself: The antigen is not known.

V dropped 3 bases and J dropped 6 bases, with 15 bases sitting between them. The CDR3 is 15 amino acids. Libraries for TCRalpha and TCRbeta carried sample barcodes and unique molecular identifiers via 5'RACE. MiXCR, applied by TCRdb to the 5' RACE reads, yields one record per CDR3 protein. The sample holds 500,000 to 650,000 distinct CDR3 sequences, about a fifth seen once. The sample taken for sequencing was PBMCs or a T cell subset sorted from them (not recorded which). The TCR was taken from an adult woman who had mild COVID-19 (a few samples of this study predate the infection). Cell type and time point are not known. V usage is TRBV12-3 or TRBV12-4 and J usage is TRBJ1-3, with D uncertain. This chain's CDR3 is CASSLMVAAKNTIYF. The CDR3 coding sequence is TGTGCCAGCAGTTTGATGGTGGCGGCGAAAAACACCATATATTTT.